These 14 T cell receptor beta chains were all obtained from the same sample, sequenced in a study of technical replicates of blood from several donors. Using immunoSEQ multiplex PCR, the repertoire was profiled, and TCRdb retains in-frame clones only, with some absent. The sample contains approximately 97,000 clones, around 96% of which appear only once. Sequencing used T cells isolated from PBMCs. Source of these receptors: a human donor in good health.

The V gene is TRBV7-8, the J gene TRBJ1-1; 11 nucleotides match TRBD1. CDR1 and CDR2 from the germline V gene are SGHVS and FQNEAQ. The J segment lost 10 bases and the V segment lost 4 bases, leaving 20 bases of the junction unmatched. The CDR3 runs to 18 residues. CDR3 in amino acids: CASSSPRDRGIDFQRAFF. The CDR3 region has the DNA TGTGCCAGCAGCTCGCCCAGGGACAGGGGGATCGATTTTCAGCGAGCTTTCTTT.

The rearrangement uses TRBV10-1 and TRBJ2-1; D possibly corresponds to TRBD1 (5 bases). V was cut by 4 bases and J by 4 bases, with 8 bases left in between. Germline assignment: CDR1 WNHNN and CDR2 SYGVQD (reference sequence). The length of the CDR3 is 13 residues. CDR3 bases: TGCGCCAGCAGTGGTGGACATTACAATGAGCAGTTCTTC. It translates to CASSGGHYNEQFF.

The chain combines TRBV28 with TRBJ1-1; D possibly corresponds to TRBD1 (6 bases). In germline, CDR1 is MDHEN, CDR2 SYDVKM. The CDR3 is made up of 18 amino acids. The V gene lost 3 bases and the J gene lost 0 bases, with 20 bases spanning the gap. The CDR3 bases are TGTGCCAGCAGTTTCCCTAAGACAGGTCCTACTATGAACACTGAAGCTTTCTTT. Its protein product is CASSFPKTGPTMNTEAFF. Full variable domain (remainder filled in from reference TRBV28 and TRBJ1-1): DVKVTQSSRYLVKRTGEKVFLECVQDMDHENMFWYRQDPGLGLRLIYFSYDVKMKEKGDIPEGYSVSREKKERFSLILESASTNQTSMYLCASSFPKTGPTMNTEAFFGQGTRLTVV.

This CDR3 reads CASSRTGLAQETQYF. The CDR3 region has the DNA TGCGCCAGCAGCCGAACCGGACTAGCGCAAGAGACCCAGTACTTC. The genes are TRBV5-1 and TRBJ2-5, with 9 bases aligning to TRBD2. The CDR3 has 15 amino acids. J was trimmed by 2 bases and V by 4 bases; bases with no gene match: 6. CDR1 and CDR2 from the germline V gene are SGHRS and YFSETQ.

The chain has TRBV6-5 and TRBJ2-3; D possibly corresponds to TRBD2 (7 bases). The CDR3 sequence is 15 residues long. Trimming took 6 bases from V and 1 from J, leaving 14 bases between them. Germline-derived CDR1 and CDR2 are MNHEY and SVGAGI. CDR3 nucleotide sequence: TGTGCCAGCAGCTTACAGGGAGGGGGCACAGATACGCAGTATTTT. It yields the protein CASSLQGGGTDTQYF.

CDR3 loop: CASSIAGDADTQYF. The CDR3 bases are TGTGCCAGTAGTATTGCGGGAGACGCAGATACGCAGTATTTT. V and J are TRBV19 and TRBJ2-3, with 7 bases that match TRBD2. CDR3 length equals 14 residues. Unmatched junction bases numbered 4, after V lost 3 bases and J lost 4 bases. Germline V gene data show CDR1 as LNHDA and CDR2 as SQIVND (reference sequence).

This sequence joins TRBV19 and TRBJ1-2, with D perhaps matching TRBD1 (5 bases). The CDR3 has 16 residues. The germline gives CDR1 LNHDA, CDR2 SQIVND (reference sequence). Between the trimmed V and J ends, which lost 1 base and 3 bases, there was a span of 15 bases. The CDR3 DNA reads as TGTGCCAGTAGTATAGCATCGACAGTCACGTACTATGGCTACACCTTC. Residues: CASSIASTVTYYGYTF.

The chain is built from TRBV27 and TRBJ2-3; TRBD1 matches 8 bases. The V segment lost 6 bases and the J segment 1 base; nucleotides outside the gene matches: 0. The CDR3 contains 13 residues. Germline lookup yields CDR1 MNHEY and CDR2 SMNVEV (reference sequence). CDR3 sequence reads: CASRTGGTDTQYF. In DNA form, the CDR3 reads TGTGCCAGCAGGACAGGGGGCACAGATACGCAGTATTTT.

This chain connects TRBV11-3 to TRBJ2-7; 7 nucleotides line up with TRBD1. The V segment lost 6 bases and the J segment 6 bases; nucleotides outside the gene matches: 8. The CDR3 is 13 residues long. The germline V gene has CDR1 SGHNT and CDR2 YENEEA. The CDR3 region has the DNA TGTGCCAGCAGATCGACAGGGAAGGGCGAGCAGTACTTC. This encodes CASRSTGKGEQYF. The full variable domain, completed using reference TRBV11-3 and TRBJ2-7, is EAGVVQSPRYKIIEKKQPVAFWCNPISGHNTLYWYLQNLGQGPELLIRYENEEAVDDSQLPKDRFSAERLKGVDSTLKIQPAELGDSAVYLCASRSTGKGEQYFGPGTRLTVT.

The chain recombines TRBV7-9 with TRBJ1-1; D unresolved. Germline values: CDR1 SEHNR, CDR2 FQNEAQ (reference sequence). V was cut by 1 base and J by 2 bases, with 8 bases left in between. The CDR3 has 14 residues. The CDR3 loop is CASSLVGGNTEAFF. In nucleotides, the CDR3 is TGTGCCAGCAGCTTAGTAGGCGGAAACACTGAAGCTTTCTTT. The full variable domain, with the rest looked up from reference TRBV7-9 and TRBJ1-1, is DTGVSQNPRHKITKRGQNVTFRCDPISEHNRLYWYRQTLGQGPEFLTYFQNEAQLEKSRLLSDRFSAERPKGSFSTLEIQRTEQGDSAMYLCASSLVGGNTEAFFGQGTRLTVV.

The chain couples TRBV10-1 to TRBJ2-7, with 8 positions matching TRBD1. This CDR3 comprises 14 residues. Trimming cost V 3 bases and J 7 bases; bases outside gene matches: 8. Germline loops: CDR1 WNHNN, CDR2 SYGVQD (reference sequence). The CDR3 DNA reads TGCGCCAGCAGTGACGGGCCAGGGGGCCGGGAGCAGTACTTC. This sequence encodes CASSDGPGGREQYF.

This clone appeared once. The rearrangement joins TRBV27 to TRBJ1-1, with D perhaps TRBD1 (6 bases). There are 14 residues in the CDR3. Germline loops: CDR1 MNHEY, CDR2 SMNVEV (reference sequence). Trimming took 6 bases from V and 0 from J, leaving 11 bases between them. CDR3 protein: CASRPGHLNTEAFF. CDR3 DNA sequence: TGTGCCAGCAGGCCGGGACATTTGAACACTGAAGCTTTCTTT.

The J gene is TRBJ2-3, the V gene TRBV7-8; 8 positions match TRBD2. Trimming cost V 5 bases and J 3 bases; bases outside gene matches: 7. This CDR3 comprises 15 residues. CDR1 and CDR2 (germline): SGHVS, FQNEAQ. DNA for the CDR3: TGTGCCAGCAGCATCCTAGCGGGCCGGACAGATACGCAGTATTTT. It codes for CASSILAGRTDTQYF.

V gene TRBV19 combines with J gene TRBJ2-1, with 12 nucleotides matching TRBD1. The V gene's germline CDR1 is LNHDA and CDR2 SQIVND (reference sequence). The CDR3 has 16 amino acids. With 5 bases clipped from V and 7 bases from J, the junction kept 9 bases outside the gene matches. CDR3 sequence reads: CASSPTGTGGSNEQFF. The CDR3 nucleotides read TGTGCCAGTAGTCCTACCGGGACAGGGGGCTCTAATGAGCAGTTCTTC.